The sample holds a few counts of the clone carrying this T cell receptor beta chain. What it binds is not known. The data were taken from a study of blood T cells in healthy people across ages. The study, taken as a whole, reports: Donors of long life had a larger count of naive CD4+ cells and greater diversity than aged donors.

The germline V gene has CDR1 SGHVS and CDR2 FQNEAQ. The CDR3 is made up of 14 amino acids. V was clipped by 2 bases and J by 1 base, with 9 bases between them. Using a J-beta primer mix together with a sample-barcoded 5' primer, a second PCR was run for about 6 to 11 cycles. TCRdb processed the 5' RACE reads anew with MiXCR; each CDR3 protein has one entry. The sample includes about 1.8 million distinct CDR3 sequences, around half of them seen just once. The specimen sequenced was blood. The rearrangement joins TRBV7-8 to TRBJ2-7; D unclear. This TCR derives from a woman in her 40s in good health. CDR3 loop: CASSLKSTSYEQYF. The CDR3 DNA sequence: TGTGCCAGCAGCTTAAAGTCGACATCCTACGAGCAGTACTTC.